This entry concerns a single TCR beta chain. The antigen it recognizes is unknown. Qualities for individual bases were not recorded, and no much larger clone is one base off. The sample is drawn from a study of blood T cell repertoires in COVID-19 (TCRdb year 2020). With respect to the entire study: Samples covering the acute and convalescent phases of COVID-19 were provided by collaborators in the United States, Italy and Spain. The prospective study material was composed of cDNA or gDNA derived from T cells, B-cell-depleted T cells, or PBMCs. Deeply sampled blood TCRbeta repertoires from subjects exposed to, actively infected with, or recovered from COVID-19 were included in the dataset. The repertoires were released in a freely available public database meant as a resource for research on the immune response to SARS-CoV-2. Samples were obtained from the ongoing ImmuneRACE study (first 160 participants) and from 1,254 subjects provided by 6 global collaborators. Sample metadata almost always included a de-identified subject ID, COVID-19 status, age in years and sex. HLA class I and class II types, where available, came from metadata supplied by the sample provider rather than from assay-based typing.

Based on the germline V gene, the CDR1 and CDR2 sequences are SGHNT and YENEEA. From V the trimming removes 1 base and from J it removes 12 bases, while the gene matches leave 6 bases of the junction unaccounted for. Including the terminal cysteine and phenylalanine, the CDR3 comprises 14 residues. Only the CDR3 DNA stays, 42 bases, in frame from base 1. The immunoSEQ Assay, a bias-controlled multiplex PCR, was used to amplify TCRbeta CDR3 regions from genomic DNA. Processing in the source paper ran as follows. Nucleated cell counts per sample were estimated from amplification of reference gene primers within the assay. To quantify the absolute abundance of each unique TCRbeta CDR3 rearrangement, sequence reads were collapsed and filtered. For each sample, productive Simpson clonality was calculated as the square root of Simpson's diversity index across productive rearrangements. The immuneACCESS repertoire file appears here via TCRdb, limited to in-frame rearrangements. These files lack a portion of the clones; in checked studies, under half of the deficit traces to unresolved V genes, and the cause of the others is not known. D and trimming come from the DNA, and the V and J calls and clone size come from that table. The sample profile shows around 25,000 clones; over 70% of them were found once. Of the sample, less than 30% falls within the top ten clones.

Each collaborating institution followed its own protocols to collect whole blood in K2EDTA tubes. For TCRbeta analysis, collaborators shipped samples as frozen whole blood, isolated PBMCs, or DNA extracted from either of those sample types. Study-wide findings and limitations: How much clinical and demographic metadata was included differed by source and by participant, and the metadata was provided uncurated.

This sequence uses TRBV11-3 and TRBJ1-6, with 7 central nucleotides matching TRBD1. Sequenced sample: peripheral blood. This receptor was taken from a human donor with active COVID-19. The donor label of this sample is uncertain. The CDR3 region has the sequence CASSLGAGGGPLHF. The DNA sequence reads TGTGCCAGCAGCTTAGGGGCAGGGGGAGGACCCCTCCACTTT. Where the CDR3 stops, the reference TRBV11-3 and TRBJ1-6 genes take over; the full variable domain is EAGVVQSPRYKIIEKKQPVAFWCNPISGHNTLYWYLQNLGQGPELLIRYENEEAVDDSQLPKDRFSAERLKGVDSTLKIQPAELGDSAVYLCASSLGAGGGPLHFGNGTRLTVT.